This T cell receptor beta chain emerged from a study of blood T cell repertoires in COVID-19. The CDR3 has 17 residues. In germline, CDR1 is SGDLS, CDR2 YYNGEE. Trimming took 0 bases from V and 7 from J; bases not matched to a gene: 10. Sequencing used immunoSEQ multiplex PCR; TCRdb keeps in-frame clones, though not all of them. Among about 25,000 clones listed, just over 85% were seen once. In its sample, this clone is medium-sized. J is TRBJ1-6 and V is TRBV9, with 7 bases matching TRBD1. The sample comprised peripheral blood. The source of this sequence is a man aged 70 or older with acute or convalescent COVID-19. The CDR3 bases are TGTGCCAGCAGCGTAGCTGGAGCAGGGGGAAGGAATTCACCCCTCCACTTT. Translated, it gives CASSVAGAGGRNSPLHF.